Below, 28 T cell receptor beta chains from the same sample are listed, as sequenced in a study of T-cell memory formation after mild COVID-19. TCRdb reprocessed the 5' RACE reads via MiXCR and lists one record per CDR3 protein. The table records 400,000 to 550,000 distinct CDR3 sequences, 20% to 30% of them present only once. Sample: PBMCs or a T cell subset sorted from them (not recorded which). These receptors were taken from an adult woman who had mild COVID-19 (a few samples of this study predate the infection). Cell type and time point are not known.

This sequence joins TRBV7-9 and TRBJ1-4; tentative D call: TRBD1 (5 bases). The CDR3 has 17 residues. Trimming shortened V by 2 bases and J by 3 bases, and 16 bases separated the two germline ends. Germline V gives CDR1 SEHNR, CDR2 FQNEAQ (reference sequence). CDR3 sequence: CASSLTPGMRSNEKLFF. CDR3 nucleotide sequence: TGTGCCAGCAGCTTAACCCCAGGGATGAGGTCTAATGAAAAACTGTTTTTT.

This clonotype has only a few counts. CDR3 DNA sequence: TGTGCTAGTGGTTTCGGGACAGGGGGCAAAGAGACCCAGTACTTC. Translation: CASGFGTGGKETQYF. The chain carries TRBV12-5 and TRBJ2-5, with TRBD1 matching over 12 bases. Losses at the gene ends were 3 bases for V and 3 bases for J; bases not matched to a gene: 2. Germline values: CDR1 LGHNT, CDR2 FRNRAP. The CDR3 totals 15 residues.

This rearrangement joins TRBV30 to TRBJ2-2; no firm D call. CDR3 size: 13 residues. V was pared by 0 bases and J by 5 bases, with 7 bases between. Germline V gene sequence: CDR1 GTSNPN, CDR2 SVGIG (reference sequence). The CDR3 is CAWSVRLTGELFF. CDR3 coding DNA: TGTGCCTGGAGTGTACGGCTAACCGGGGAGCTGTTTTTT.

CDR3 in DNA: TGCAGTGCTAGAGAAAGTAGTAGGGCTAGCGGGAGGAACGAGCAGTACTTC. This codes for CSARESSRASGRNEQYF. The rearrangement joins TRBV20-1 to TRBJ2-7; 11 bases align to TRBD2. This CDR3 contains 17 residues. Germline trimming cut 0 bases from V and 5 bases from J; bases unmatched to any gene: 12. Germline CDR1 DFQATT, CDR2 SNEGSKA (reference sequence).

The gene calls are TRBV15 and TRBJ2-2; D ambiguous. Per the germline V gene, CDR1 is LNHNV and CDR2 is YYDKDF (reference sequence). The V gene lost 3 bases and the J gene lost 1 base, with 9 bases spanning the gap. This CDR3 comprises 15 residues. The CDR3, as DNA: TGTGCCACCAGCAGCCGTCGGGTGAACACCGGGGAGCTGTTTTTT. This codes for CATSSRRVNTGELFF.

The J gene is TRBJ2-7, the V gene TRBV21-1. TRBV21-1 is described as a pseudogene. CDR3 size: 13 residues. CDR3 sequence reads: CASRPTGLYEQYF. The CDR3 DNA sequence: TGTGCCAGCAGACCAACCGGCCTCTACGAGCAGTACTTC.

CDR3 protein: CASSSKGGWSGTGELFF. CDR3 in DNA: TGTGCCAGCAGCTCCAAGGGGGGGTGGTCAGGCACCGGGGAGCTGTTTTTT. The chain employs TRBV11-1 and TRBJ2-2; TRBD2 might be the D (7 bases). The germline V and J ends were trimmed by 4 bases and 4 bases, with 19 bases remaining between them. The CDR3 contains 17 residues. CDR1 and CDR2 (germline): SGHAT, FQDESV (reference sequence).

The chain uses TRBV5-1 and TRBJ2-5; D gene ambiguous. The V gene's germline CDR1 is SGHRS and CDR2 YFSETQ. CDR3 length: 14 residues. The V gene lost 3 bases and the J gene lost 5 bases, with 14 bases spanning the gap. The CDR3 loop reads CASSYIRLGETQYF. CDR3 in DNA: TGCGCCAGCAGCTACATCCGACTCGGGGAGACCCAGTACTTC.

This clonotype was counted a few times. CDR3 sequence reads: CASSLASYGGPYGYTF. DNA of the CDR3: TGCGCCAGCAGCTTGGCCAGTTATGGTGGCCCGTATGGCTACACCTTC. The rearrangement links TRBV5-1 to TRBJ1-2; D unclear. The CDR3 spans 16 residues. Germline CDR1 is SGHRS and CDR2 is YFSETQ. Between the trimmed V and J ends, which lost 0 bases and 5 bases, there was a span of 17 bases. Together with reference TRBV5-1 and TRBJ1-2, the CDR3 gives the full variable domain: KAGVTQTPRYLIKTRGQQVTLSCSPISGHRSVSWYQQTPGQGLQFLFEYFSETQRNKGNFPGRFSGRQFSNSRSEMNVSTLELGDSALYLCASSLASYGGPYGYTFGSGTRLTVV.

The chain uses TRBV12-3 or TRBV12-4 and TRBJ2-7; the match to TRBD1 covers 7 bases. The CDR3 has 15 residues. V lost 6 bases to trimming and J lost 0 bases; unmatched junction nucleotides: 8. The CDR3 sequence is CASSNPGQSSYEQYF. In nucleotides, the CDR3 is TGTGCCAGCAGCAACCCGGGACAGAGCTCCTACGAGCAGTACTTC.

The chain is built from TRBV12-3 or TRBV12-4 and TRBJ2-6; D may match TRBD1 or TRBD2 (5 bases each). The CDR3 has 19 amino acids. The V end lost 6 bases, the J end lost 2 bases, and 23 bases lay between the germline ends. In DNA form, the CDR3 reads TGTGCCAGCAGCCCTAGTCGGCAGGGAGTGCGGACTGGGGCCAACGTCCTGACTTTC. Residues: CASSPSRQGVRTGANVLTF.

This clonotype was seen more than once but under ten times. CDR3 loop: CASSLVGAAYEQYF. CDR3 DNA sequence: TGTGCCAGCAGTTTAGTAGGGGCTGCCTACGAGCAGTACTTC. The chain carries TRBV12-3 or TRBV12-4 and TRBJ2-7; D might be TRBD1 (5 bases). The CDR3 length is 14 residues. V lost 1 base and J lost 2, with 9 bases in between.

The rearrangement joins TRBV30 to TRBJ1-2; a possible D gene is TRBD1 (5 bases). The germline gives CDR1 GTSNPN, CDR2 SVGIG (reference sequence). The CDR3 loop spans 12 amino acids. V was clipped by 2 bases and J by 8 bases, with 12 bases between them. CDR3 residues: CAWSRDLPGYTF. The CDR3 coding sequence is TGTGCCTGGAGTAGGGACCTCCCGGGCTACACCTTC.

This clonotype has only a few counts. The genes are TRBV20-1 and TRBJ2-3, with TRBD2 as a possible D gene (6 bases). The germline V gene encodes CDR1 DFQATT and CDR2 SNEGSKA (reference sequence). The CDR3 contains 16 residues. Trimming stripped 5 bases from V and 2 bases from J, with 20 bases between. CDR3 nucleotides: TGCAGTGCTGCCTTAGATGGCGGGGATTTCACAGATACGCAGTATTTT. It codes for CSAALDGGDFTDTQYF.

The gene calls are TRBV29-1 and TRBJ2-7; D tentatively reads TRBD1 or TRBD2 (6 bases each). The germline gives CDR1 SQVTM, CDR2 ANQGSEA. The CDR3 has 15 amino acids. The V end lost 1 base, the J end lost 0 bases, and 13 bases lay between the germline ends. The CDR3: CSVEGDEGGSYEQYF. DNA of the CDR3: TGCAGCGTTGAAGGGGACGAGGGGGGCTCCTACGAGCAGTACTTC.

A few counts support this clonotype. V and J are TRBV19 and TRBJ2-7; 9 bases align to TRBD2. Germline V gene data show CDR1 as LNHDA and CDR2 as SQIVND (reference sequence). CDR3 length: 15 residues. V shed 6 bases and J 7 bases; nucleotides not matched to a gene: 13. The CDR3 sequence is CASSTRAGGPREQYF. The CDR3 DNA follows: TGTGCCAGTAGCACAAGGGCGGGAGGGCCGAGGGAGCAGTACTTC.

This chain links TRBV4-1 with TRBJ2-1, with a possible D match to TRBD2 (5 bases). CDR1 and CDR2 (germline): MGHRA, YSYEKL. The V and J ends lost 5 bases and 7 bases respectively, with 15 bases between them. This CDR3 contains 14 residues. The CDR3 region has the DNA TGCGCCAGCAGCTCGGCGGGTGGGCAGAATGAGCAGTTCTTC. Translated: CASSSAGGQNEQFF.

The chain recombines TRBV9 with TRBJ2-3, with 13 bases fitting TRBD2. This CDR3 is 16 amino acids long. From germline, CDR1 is SGDLS and CDR2 YYNGEE. The J segment lost 5 bases and the V segment lost 3 bases, leaving 6 bases of the junction unmatched. The CDR3 DNA follows: TGTGCCAGCAGCGGAACTAGCGGGGGGGCCAGAGATACGCAGTATTTT. Its protein is CASSGTSGGARDTQYF.

The V call is TRBV27, the J call TRBJ1-3; perhaps TRBD1 as D (5 bases). Germline V lookup: CDR1 MNHEY, CDR2 SMNVEV (reference sequence). The V end was cut by 1 base, the J end by 0 bases, with 16 bases between. This CDR3 is built from 18 residues. CDR3 region: CASSLLFQGRLSGNTIYF. CDR3 in DNA: TGTGCCAGCAGTTTATTGTTCCAGGGCAGGCTCTCTGGAAACACCATATATTTT.

The table lists this clonotype with a count of one. V is TRBV6-6 and J is TRBJ2-1; D is undetermined. The CDR3 runs 13 residues. Germline V gene lookup returns CDR1 MNHNY and CDR2 SVGAGI (reference sequence). V dropped 6 bases and J dropped 0 bases, with 6 bases sitting between them. The CDR3 reads CASRKLSYNEQFF. The CDR3 DNA follows: TGTGCCAGCAGGAAACTCTCCTACAATGAGCAGTTCTTC.

The chain joins TRBV9 to TRBJ1-2, with a weak D call TRBD1 (5 bases). The CDR3 runs to 13 residues. The V end lost 5 bases, the J end lost 3 bases, and 11 bases lay between the germline ends. Germline CDR1 SGDLS, CDR2 YYNGEE. The CDR3 DNA follows: TGTGCCAGCAGTTACGACAGCCACTATGGCTACACCTTC. It is translated as CASSYDSHYGYTF.

The chain uses TRBV7-9 and TRBJ1-1, with D tentatively TRBD1 (6 bases). Trimming took off 8 bases at V and 2 bases at J, with 12 bases between the two ends. The CDR3 is 13 residues long. Looked up from germline, CDR1 is SEHNR and CDR2 is FQNEAQ (reference sequence). As DNA, the CDR3 is TGTGCCAGCGTAGAGACAGGTAACACTGAAGCTTTCTTT. Translating it yields CASVETGNTEAFF.

In its sample, this clonotype was seen a few times. The rearrangement uses TRBV24-1 and TRBJ1-5, with D maybe TRBD1 (5 bases). The CDR3 totals 16 residues. CDR1 and CDR2 (germline): KGHDR, SFDVKD. Trimming stripped 5 bases from V and 0 bases from J, with 13 bases between. The CDR3 protein is CATSVFRQYSNQPQHF. The CDR3 DNA reads TGTGCCACCAGTGTCTTCCGACAGTATAGCAATCAGCCCCAGCATTTT.

This sequence joins TRBV11-3 and TRBJ2-3; 10 nucleotides align to TRBD2. This CDR3 is built from 14 residues. The germline V gene has CDR1 SGHNT and CDR2 YENEEA. Losses at the gene ends were 8 bases for V and 5 bases for J; bases not matched to a gene: 7. Written as DNA, the CDR3 is TGTGCCAGCCAAGCGGGAGGGCCATTAGATACGCAGTATTTT. This gives the protein CASQAGGPLDTQYF.

This clonotype occurred a few times. This rearrangement joins TRBV6-5 to TRBJ1-2; D uncertain. Germline CDR1 is MNHEY and CDR2 is SVGAGI. V lost 5 bases and J lost 5, with 6 bases in between. This CDR3 is built from 11 residues. CDR3 DNA: TGTGCCAGCAGTGACCTTTATGGCTACACCTTC. Residues: CASSDLYGYTF.

This clonotype has only a few counts. The rearrangement uses TRBV20-1 and TRBJ2-7, with TRBD2 as a possible D gene (6 bases). Germline CDR1 reads DFQATT; CDR2 reads SNEGSKA (reference sequence). V lost 0 bases and J lost 0, with 15 bases in between. There are 16 residues in the CDR3. The CDR3 is CSARDPHGGVSYEQYF. CDR3 DNA sequence: TGCAGTGCTAGAGATCCCCACGGGGGAGTCTCCTACGAGCAGTACTTC.

This clonotype was counted ten times or more. The chain recombines TRBV7-8 with TRBJ2-3; D remains unclear. The germline V and J ends were trimmed by 1 base and 4 bases, with 9 bases remaining between them. The germline CDR1 and CDR2 sequences are SGHVS and FQNEAQ. The CDR3 spans 14 residues. CDR3 sequence reads: CASSLEAQPDTQYF. In DNA, the CDR3 is TGTGCCAGCAGCTTAGAAGCCCAACCAGATACGCAGTATTTT.

J is TRBJ2-7 and V is TRBV9; a weak D match, TRBD2 (6 bases). The CDR3 totals 13 residues. Germline CDR1 SGDLS, CDR2 YYNGEE. The V end lost 4 bases, the J end lost 3 bases, and 11 bases lay between the germline ends. Here the CDR3 reads CASSYGRGYEQYF. The CDR3 nucleotides read TGTGCCAGCAGCTACGGGCGGGGCTACGAGCAGTACTTC.